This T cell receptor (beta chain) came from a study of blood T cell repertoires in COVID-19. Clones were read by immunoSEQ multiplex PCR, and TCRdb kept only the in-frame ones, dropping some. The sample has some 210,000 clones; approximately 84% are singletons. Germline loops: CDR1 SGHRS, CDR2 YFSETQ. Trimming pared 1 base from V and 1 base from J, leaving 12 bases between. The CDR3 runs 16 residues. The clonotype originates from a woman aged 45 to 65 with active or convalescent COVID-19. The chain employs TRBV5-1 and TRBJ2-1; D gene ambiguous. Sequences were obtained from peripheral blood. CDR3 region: CASSLRPGDSYNEQFF. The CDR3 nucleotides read TGCGCCAGCAGCTTGCGACCGGGTGATTCCTACAATGAGCAGTTCTTC.